A selection of T cell receptor beta chains follows, all from one sample in a study of blood T cell repertoires in COVID-19. Clones were read by immunoSEQ multiplex PCR, and TCRdb kept only the in-frame ones, dropping some. Among 150,000 to 250,000 clones, approximately 82% were seen once, and the ten largest hold approximately 6.9%. The specimen sequenced was peripheral blood. The receptors here all came from a human donor with acute or convalescent COVID-19. The donor label of this sample is uncertain. CDR3s include the opening cysteine and the closing phenylalanine or tryptophan. D genes are given only for firm matches. Not all rows give a size; the values are once, few, many and, for expanded clones, a class.

D,size,J,V,length,DNA,CDR3
TRBD2,-,TRBJ2-7,TRBV7-2,15,TGTGCCAGCAGCTTAAGGGCTAGCGGGCGGGACGAGCAGTACTTC,CASSLRASGRDEQYF
-,-,TRBJ1-4,TRBV7-8,18,TGTGCCAGCAGCTTAGCTCCCGGGGGGCAGCTTTTTAATGAAAAACTGTTTTTT,CASSLAPGGQLFNEKLFF
-,few,TRBJ1-2,TRBV5-1,14,TGCGCCAGCAGCTTGGAGGGGCAGAACTATGGCTACACCTTC,CASSLEGQNYGYTF
-,-,TRBJ1-5,TRBV19,15,TGTGCCAGTAGTATATTTTCGGGGGGCAATCAGCCCCAGCATTTT,CASSIFSGGNQPQHF
-,-,TRBJ1-2,TRBV6-5,14,TGTGCCAGCAGTACACAGGGTGTTAACTATGGCTACACCTTC,CASSTQGVNYGYTF
TRBD1,-,TRBJ1-1,TRBV29-1,12,TGCAGCGCGGGGACAGGGTGGACTGAAGCTTTCTTT,CSAGTGWTEAFF
-,-,TRBJ1-2,TRBV27,14,TGTGCCAGCAGTCTCACCGCGGTAAACTATGGCTACACCTTC,CASSLTAVNYGYTF
-,few,TRBJ2-5,TRBV7-9,16,TGTGCCAGCAGCCCCCGGGGCGCGGGGTACCAAGAGACCCAGTACTTC,CASSPRGAGYQETQYF
TRBD1,-,TRBJ1-1,TRBV27,15,TGTGCCAGCAGTGCCCCCGGGACAGGGAACACTGAAGCTTTCTTT,CASSAPGTGNTEAFF
-,-,TRBJ2-1,TRBV7-2,15,TGTGCCAGCAGCCCCCACTGGAGCTCCTACAATGAGCAGTTCTTC,CASSPHWSSYNEQFF
-,-,TRBJ1-2,TRBV9,16,TGTGCCAGCAGCGCGGGGAGGGGCCTTACTAACTATGGCTACACCTTC,CASSAGRGLTNYGYTF
-,-,TRBJ1-2,TRBV19,14,TGTGCCAGTAGGCGAGGACAGAACGGCTATGGCTACACCTTC,CASRRGQNGYGYTF
TRBD1,-,TRBJ1-4,TRBV5-6,14,TGTGCCAGCAGCTCCGGGACAGGGGTGGAAAAACTGTTTTTT,CASSSGTGVEKLFF
-,few,TRBJ1-5,TRBV3-1/TRBV3-2,16,TGTGCCAGCAGCCAAGGATCAGGGCCAGGGAATCAGCCCCAGCATTTT,CASSQGSGPGNQPQHF
TRBD1,once,TRBJ2-5,TRBV29-1,12,TGCAGCGTGTCAGGGGGCGAAGAGACCCAGTACTTC,CSVSGGEETQYF
TRBD2,-,TRBJ2-7,TRBV7-2,16,TGTGCCAGCAGCTTAGCCCCGCGGGAGGGCTCCTACGAGCAGTACTTC,CASSLAPREGSYEQYF
-,-,TRBJ1-3,TRBV10-3,15,TGTGCCATCACCGAGGACTTTCGCGCAGGAAACACCATATATTTT,CAITEDFRAGNTIYF
TRBD1,-,TRBJ1-1,TRBV27,16,TGTGCCAGCAGTTTATCGGGACAGGTTGGCAAAACTGAAGCTTTCTTT,CASSLSGQVGKTEAFF
-,-,TRBJ2-3,TRBV29-1,15,TGCAGCGCCCTGCGGACAGTGATGGTGACAGATACGCAGTATTTT,CSALRTVMVTDTQYF
TRBD2,once,TRBJ2-5,TRBV11-2,15,TGTGCCAGCAGCACCTCGGCGGGAGGTCTAGAGACCCAGTACTTC,CASSTSAGGLETQYF
TRBD1,-,TRBJ2-7,TRBV27,15,TGTGCCAGCAGTGATTTCCGGGACAGGGACTACGAGCAGTACTTC,CASSDFRDRDYEQYF
-,-,TRBJ1-6,TRBV28,14,TGTGCCAGCAGTTTAAGGACTACTAATTCACCCCTCCACTTT,CASSLRTTNSPLHF
-,-,TRBJ1-2,TRBV30,16,TGTGCCTGGAGTCCCGGGACACCTAGAGGATCCTATGGCTACACCTTC,CAWSPGTPRGSYGYTF
-,-,TRBJ2-7,TRBV15,14,TGTGCCACCAGCAGAGATCAAATCCCCCAAGAGCAGTACTTC,CATSRDQIPQEQYF
-,-,TRBJ2-2,TRBV19,15,TGTGCCAGTAGTATGGGGGGAAAGAACACCGGGGAGCTGTTTTTT,CASSMGGKNTGELFF
TRBD1,-,TRBJ1-5,TRBV4-2,15,TGTGCCAGCAGCCCGTCGACAGGGGGAGGGCAGCCCCAGCATTTT,CASSPSTGGGQPQHF
TRBD2,-,TRBJ2-2,TRBV5-1,18,TGCGCCAGCAGCTTTGGGACTAGCGGGAGGGCTAACACCGGGGAGCTGTTTTTT,CASSFGTSGRANTGELFF
-,-,TRBJ1-5,TRBV4-3,14,TGCGCCAGCAGCCAAGAAGTGAGTTATCAGCCCCAGCATTTT,CASSQEVSYQPQHF
-,-,TRBJ2-1,TRBV5-1,15,TGCGCCAGCAGCTCCCGGACATCTCTCGGCAATGAGCAGTTCTTC,CASSSRTSLGNEQFF
-,-,TRBJ2-7,TRBV6-2/TRBV6-3,14,TGTGCCAGCAGTTCCGGGGGAAAGGGCTACGAGCAGTACTTC,CASSSGGKGYEQYF
TRBD2,-,TRBJ2-3,TRBV7-3,15,TGTGCCAGCAGATCGAGACTAGCGGGAGCAGATACGCAGTATTTT,CASRSRLAGADTQYF
TRBD2,-,TRBJ2-2,TRBV18,15,TGTGCCAGCTCACCGCGCTCTAGCGGCACCGGGGAGCTGTTTTTT,CASSPRSSGTGELFF
-,-,TRBJ2-7,TRBV6-6,14,TGTGCCAGCAAACTGGATTGGAGCTCCTACGAGCAGTACTTC,CASKLDWSSYEQYF
-,few,TRBJ2-5,TRBV10-3,12,TGTGCCATCAGTGCCGGGAAAGAGACCCAGTACTTC,CAISAGKETQYF
-,-,TRBJ2-6,TRBV11-2,17,TGTGCCAGCAGACTACAGGCGGTCAGCTCTGGGGCCAACGTCCTGACTTTC,CASRLQAVSSGANVLTF
TRBD1,-,TRBJ2-7,TRBV3-1/TRBV3-2,14,TGTGCCAGCAGCCAATGGACAGGGGTCTACGAGCAGTACTTC,CASSQWTGVYEQYF
TRBD1,-,TRBJ2-6,TRBV19,17,TGTGCCAGTTCGAGTGACAGGGTGTTCACTGGGGCCAACGTCCTGACTTTC,CASSSDRVFTGANVLTF
TRBD2,-,TRBJ2-2,TRBV4-2,16,TGTGCCAGCAGCCAACATACTAGCGGATCCACCGGGGAGCTGTTTTTT,CASSQHTSGSTGELFF
-,-,TRBJ1-1,TRBV5-1,14,TGCGCCAGCAGCTTGGCCGTGGGGGGCACTGAAGCTTTCTTT,CASSLAVGGTEAFF
-,once,TRBJ1-6,TRBV16,13,TGTGCCAGCAGCCAAAACGGGGGTTCACCCCTCCACTTT,CASSQNGGSPLHF
TRBD2,once,TRBJ2-1,TRBV6-5,15,TGTGCCAGCAGCGTTATCTCCGGGAGGCACAATGAGCAGTTCTTC,CASSVISGRHNEQFF
TRBD2,-,TRBJ2-3,TRBV19,12,TGTGCCAGTCAGAGCGGGAGTCATACGCAGTATTTT,CASQSGSHTQYF
TRBD1,-,TRBJ1-1,TRBV6-5,14,TGTGCCAGCAATCCACAGGGGGATAACACTGAAGCTTTCTTT,CASNPQGDNTEAFF
TRBD2,-,TRBJ2-4,TRBV6-2/TRBV6-3,14,TGTGCCAGCACCCCTAGCGGGAGCTCAAACATTCAGTACTTC,CASTPSGSSNIQYF
-,once,TRBJ2-3,TRBV5-4,13,TGTGCCAGCAGCAGGACTAGCACAGATACGCAGTATTTT,CASSRTSTDTQYF
TRBD1,-,TRBJ2-5,TRBV19,15,TGTGCCAGTAGCCGATGGACAGGGACCCGAGAGACCCAGTACTTC,CASSRWTGTRETQYF
-,-,TRBJ2-1,TRBV5-6,15,TGTGCCAGCAGCTTGCGTCCTTCAGGCTACAATGAGCAGTTCTTC,CASSLRPSGYNEQFF
-,-,TRBJ2-5,TRBV30,10,TGTGCCTGGAGCTCTGAGACCCAGTACTTC,CAWSSETQYF
-,-,TRBJ2-1,TRBV28,14,TGTGCCAGCAGTTTGGAACAGTCCTACAATGAGCAGTTCTTC,CASSLEQSYNEQFF
-,-,TRBJ1-1,TRBV5-4,14,TGTGCCAGCAGCTCCGCCAGTGTGAACACTGAAGCTTTCTTT,CASSSASVNTEAFF